Shown below are 28 T cell receptor beta chains from a single sample sequenced in a study of technical replicates of blood from a handful of donors (dated by TCRdb to 2015 to 2018). Libraries were made using the immunoSEQ multiplex PCR assay. The clones in this table, taken by TCRdb from immuneACCESS, are in-frame only. Not every clone is retained; where verified, under half of the shortfall comes from an unresolved V gene, and the cause of the rest is unknown. In all, the sample holds under 95,000 clones, and over 90% of those were seen once. Over 0.2% of the sample goes to the ten largest clones. Input material: T cells isolated from PBMCs. These receptors came from a human donor in good health.

This chain uses TRBV6-6 with TRBJ2-1; 8 bases match TRBD1. This CDR3 comprises 15 residues. Germline V gene sequence: CDR1 MNHNY, CDR2 SVGAGI (reference sequence). V shed 4 bases and J 4 bases; nucleotides not matched to a gene: 6. The CDR3 sequence: CASSSRTGPYNEQFF. The CDR3 DNA reads as TGTGCCAGCAGTTCGAGGACAGGGCCATACAATGAGCAGTTCTTC.

This chain uses TRBV7-3 with TRBJ2-2, with 9 bases matching TRBD1. The J segment lost 6 bases and the V segment lost 5 bases, leaving 7 bases of the junction unmatched. CDR1 is SGHTA, CDR2 FQGTGA, per germline. This CDR3 comprises 15 residues. The CDR3 DNA reads as TGTGCCAGCAGCCCCGGGACAGGGCTCGCCGGGGAGCTGTTTTTT. It is translated as CASSPGTGLAGELFF.

The chain uses TRBV2 and TRBJ2-1; D is possibly TRBD2 (7 bases). This CDR3 spans 14 amino acids. Per germline, CDR1 SNHLY and CDR2 FYNNEI. V dropped 10 bases and J dropped 7 bases, with 20 bases sitting between them. The DNA for the CDR3 is TGTGCCACCCAGGGGCTAGCGGCTGTTAATGAGCAGTTCTTC. Protein sequence: CATQGLAAVNEQFF.

The chain has TRBV27 and TRBJ1-1; TRBD1 might be the D (5 bases). This CDR3 is built from 15 residues. CDR1 is MNHEY, CDR2 SMNVEV, per germline (reference sequence). Trimming left V 5 bases short and J 1 base short, with 14 bases between. As DNA, the CDR3 is TGTGCCAGCAGTATTCCCGGGACTGAGAACACTGAAGCTTTCTTT. Translation: CASSIPGTENTEAFF.

The chain joins TRBV29-1 to TRBJ2-1; 9 nucleotides agree with TRBD2. Germline assignment: CDR1 SQVTM and CDR2 ANQGSEA. V shed 5 bases and J 8 bases; nucleotides not matched to a gene: 19. This CDR3 has 17 amino acids. The DNA for the CDR3 is TGCAGCGTTTTGGGAACATCTTGGCGGGGGGGCCAGGATGAGCAGTTCTTC. This gives the protein CSVLGTSWRGGQDEQFF.

The chain recombines TRBV5-1 with TRBJ2-1; 7 nucleotides align to TRBD2. The CDR3 is made up of 15 amino acids. Germline loops: CDR1 SGHRS, CDR2 YFSETQ. V shed 2 bases and J 1 base; nucleotides not matched to a gene: 3. The CDR3 here is CASSFAGESYNEQFF. The CDR3 bases are TGCGCCAGCAGCTTTGCGGGGGAGTCCTACAATGAGCAGTTCTTC.

This chain connects TRBV15 to TRBJ1-1; 7 bases line up with TRBD1. The CDR3 totals 12 residues. Germline V gene lookup returns CDR1 LNHNV and CDR2 YYDKDF (reference sequence). The V gene end was trimmed by 5 bases and the J gene end by 6 bases; junction bases not matched to a gene: 3. Here the CDR3 DNA reads TGTGCCACCAGCGACAGGGAAGCTGAAGCTTTCTTT. Protein product: CATSDREAEAFF.

The V call is TRBV28, the J call TRBJ1-2, with D unresolved. The CDR3 consists of 14 residues. The germline V gene encodes CDR1 MDHEN and CDR2 SYDVKM. Deletions cut 6 bases from V and 8 bases from J, with 19 bases between. This chain's CDR3 is CASSGDLRRSGYTF. The CDR3, as DNA: TGTGCCAGCAGCGGAGACTTGAGAAGAAGCGGCTACACCTTC.

The chain combines TRBV29-1 with TRBJ1-1, with 8 positions matching TRBD1. Per germline, CDR1 SQVTM and CDR2 ANQGSEA. This CDR3 region has 12 residues. The V gene end was trimmed by 3 bases and the J gene end by 6 bases; junction bases not matched to a gene: 3. The CDR3 is CSVEATGAEAFF. In nucleotides, the CDR3 is TGCAGCGTTGAGGCGACAGGGGCTGAAGCTTTCTTT.

This chain uses TRBV11-2 with TRBJ2-3, with 8 bases aligning to TRBD2. CDR1 SGHAT and CDR2 FQNNGV come from the germline V gene. Losses at the gene ends were 0 bases for V and 6 bases for J; bases not matched to a gene: 14. CDR3 length: 18 residues. Written as DNA, the CDR3 is TGTGCCAGCAGCTTAGACCTCTGGCGGGAGGCCCCGGTGGATACGCAGTATTTT. Translation: CASSLDLWREAPVDTQYF.

The rearrangement links TRBV10-3 to TRBJ1-4; no reliable D call. The CDR3 contains 13 residues. The germline CDR1 and CDR2 sequences are ENHRY and SYGVKD. Trimming left V 3 bases short and J 8 bases short, with 10 bases between. The CDR3: CAISDRLGEKLFF. The CDR3, as DNA: TGTGCCATCAGTGACAGGTTGGGCGAAAAACTGTTTTTT.

This clone was recorded only once. The chain has TRBV14 and TRBJ1-1; a possible D gene is TRBD1 (5 bases). CDR1 is SGHDN, CDR2 FVKESK, per germline. V dropped 4 bases and J dropped 7 bases, with 16 bases sitting between them. CDR3 size: 14 residues. The CDR3 DNA follows: TGTGCCAGCAGCCCTGTGTCTGGGGGGGGTGAAGCTTTCTTT. The encoded protein is CASSPVSGGGEAFF.

The chain carries TRBV7-9 and TRBJ2-5; D is perhaps TRBD1 (6 bases). The germline gives CDR1 SEHNR, CDR2 FQNEAQ (reference sequence). This CDR3 comprises 16 residues. V was trimmed by 6 bases and J by 2 bases, leaving 19 bases between them. The CDR3 nucleotides are TGTGCCAGCAGTTTACCGGTCGGACAGTTTCAAGAGACCCAGTACTTC. This translates into CASSLPVGQFQETQYF.

The genes are TRBV18 and TRBJ2-7; 7 bases agree with TRBD2. CDR1 and CDR2 (germline): KGHSH, LQKENI. Losses at the gene ends were 6 bases for V and 2 bases for J; bases not matched to a gene: 4. The CDR3 loop spans 13 amino acids. CDR3 nucleotides: TGTGCCAGCTCTCTCAGCGGGACCTACGAGCAGTACTTC. Encoded protein: CASSLSGTYEQYF.

This rearrangement joins TRBV5-6 to TRBJ2-7; TRBD2 aligns across 12 bases. This CDR3 region has 15 residues. Germline V lookup: CDR1 SGHDT, CDR2 YYEEEE. After removal of 4 bases from V and 3 bases from J, the junction contained 5 bases not matched to a gene. As DNA, the CDR3 is TGTGCCAGCAGCCGCAGGACTAGCGGGAACTACGAGCAGTACTTC. Residues: CASSRRTSGNYEQYF.

The gene calls are TRBV23-1 and TRBJ1-5; 7 bases map to TRBD1. TRBV23-1 is placed among ORFs of uncertain function. This CDR3 is built from 19 residues. Germline trimming cut 3 bases from V and 0 bases from J; bases unmatched to any gene: 14. The CDR3 here is CASSQRGQKKLDSNQPQHF. As DNA, the CDR3 is TGCGCCAGCAGTCAGCGGGGACAGAAAAAACTAGATAGCAATCAGCCCCAGCATTTT.

The chain recombines TRBV27 with TRBJ1-2; TRBD1 matches 12 bases. Germline-derived CDR1 and CDR2 are MNHEY and SMNVEV (reference sequence). V lost 6 bases, J lost 4 bases, and 6 bases stayed unmatched. This CDR3 is built from 15 residues. The CDR3 protein is CASSLGQGAGYGYTF. The CDR3 nucleotides read TGTGCCAGCAGCCTGGGACAGGGGGCTGGCTATGGCTACACCTTC.

This chain joins TRBV4-2 and TRBJ1-4; D might be TRBD1 (5 bases). The CDR3 covers 16 residues. Trimming stripped 1 base from V and 2 bases from J, with 11 bases between. The germline CDR1 and CDR2 sequences are LGHNA and YNFKEQ. CDR3 coding DNA: TGTGCCAGCAGCCAAGCTGGGGGGTTGACTAATGAAAAACTGTTTTTT. Amino acids: CASSQAGGLTNEKLFF.

The rearrangement links TRBV30 to TRBJ1-6; a possible D gene is TRBD1 (6 bases). Germline V lookup: CDR1 GTSNPN, CDR2 SVGIG (reference sequence). V was clipped by 2 bases and J by 8 bases, with 10 bases between them. This CDR3 region has 13 residues. For the CDR3, the DNA is TGTGCCTGGAGTTTCAAGGGGGATTCACCCCTCCACTTT. This codes for CAWSFKGDSPLHF.

This clone was recorded once. The rearrangement links TRBV5-1 to TRBJ2-3; TRBD2 is a possible D gene (6 bases). The CDR3 totals 14 residues. Trimming shortened V by 0 bases and J by 2 bases, and 7 bases separated the two germline ends. In germline, CDR1 is SGHRS, CDR2 YFSETQ. The CDR3 DNA sequence: TGCGCCAGCAGCTTGGAGCGGGCCACAGATACGCAGTATTTT. This gives the protein CASSLERATDTQYF.

CDR3 region: CASSFEAGYNEQFF. CDR3 coding DNA: TGTGCCAGCAGCTTTGAAGCAGGGTACAATGAGCAGTTCTTC. This chain joins TRBV7-6 and TRBJ2-1, with a possible D match to TRBD1 (5 bases). Germline V CDR1 and CDR2: SGHVS, FNYEAQ. The V end lost 3 bases, the J end lost 4 bases, and 10 bases lay between the germline ends. The CDR3 consists of 14 residues.

The chain combines TRBV9 with TRBJ2-5, with 7 positions matching TRBD2. The V segment lost 0 bases and the J segment 2 bases; nucleotides outside the gene matches: 7. The CDR3 is made up of 16 amino acids. Germline V gene lookup returns CDR1 SGDLS and CDR2 YYNGEE. The CDR3 bases are TGTGCCAGCAGCGTAGCTGCCCAGCGGGAACAAGAGACCCAGTACTTC. Translation gives CASSVAAQREQETQYF.

This chain joins TRBV19 and TRBJ2-5; maybe TRBD2 (6 bases). Trimming cost V 6 bases and J 5 bases, with 10 bases left between them. Per germline, CDR1 LNHDA and CDR2 SQIVND (reference sequence). CDR3 length: 12 residues. CDR3 DNA: TGTGCCAGTAGGGACTATTCGGAGACCCAGTACTTC. It translates to CASRDYSETQYF. Full variable domain (rest looked up from reference TRBV19 and TRBJ2-5): DGGITQSPKYLFRKEGQNVTLSCEQNLNHDAMYWYRQDPGQGLRLIYYSQIVNDFQKGDIAEGYSVSREKKESFPLTVTSAQKNPTAFYLCASRDYSETQYFGPGTRLLVL.

The chain joins TRBV29-1 to TRBJ1-2; D may be TRBD1 (5 bases). Germline lookup yields CDR1 SQVTM and CDR2 ANQGSEA. V was clipped by 0 bases and J by 5 bases, with 10 bases between them. There are 13 residues in the CDR3. CDR3: CSVEEDTGYGYTF. In nucleotides, the CDR3 is TGCAGCGTTGAAGAGGATACAGGATATGGCTACACCTTC.

The CDR3 bases are TGTGCCAGCAGTCTCCACGCGGGTGGCCGAACAGATACGCAGTATTTT. Translation gives CASSLHAGGRTDTQYF. The chain has TRBV25-1 and TRBJ2-3; perhaps TRBD2 as D (5 bases). The CDR3 extends over 16 amino acids. Germline V lookup: CDR1 MGHDK, CDR2 SYGVNS. Trimming took 5 bases from V and 3 from J, leaving 18 bases between them. Full variable domain (outside the CDR3, taken from reference TRBV25-1 and TRBJ2-3): EADIYQTPRYLVIGTGKKITLECSQTMGHDKMYWYQQDPGMELHLIHYSYGVNSTEKGDLSSESTVSRIRTEHFPLTLESARPSHTSQYLCASSLHAGGRTDTQYFGPGTRLTVL.

V gene TRBV11-2 combines with J gene TRBJ2-5, with 8 bases identical to TRBD2. This CDR3 is built from 14 residues. CDR1 and CDR2 from the germline V gene are SGHAT and FQNNGV. V shed 5 bases and J 5 bases; nucleotides not matched to a gene: 7. For the CDR3, the DNA is TGTGCCAGCAGCCCACGACGGGGGGGGGAGACCCAGTACTTC. Translating gives CASSPRRGGETQYF. The whole variable domain, filled in from reference TRBV11-2 and TRBJ2-5, reads EAGVAQSPRYKIIEKRQSVAFWCNPISGHATLYWYQQILGQGPKLLIQFQNNGVVDDSQLPKDRFSAERLKGVDSTLKIQPAKLEDSAVYLCASSPRRGGETQYFGPGTRLLVL.

The chain recombines TRBV7-9 with TRBJ1-2, with D perhaps matching TRBD1 (5 bases). The ends were cut back, 3 bases at V and 1 base at J, with 12 bases in the middle. Germline V CDR1 and CDR2: SEHNR, FQNEAQ (reference sequence). CDR3 length: 15 residues. This CDR3 is CASSLGPDINYGYTF. The CDR3 region has the DNA TGTGCCAGCAGCTTGGGGCCAGACATTAACTATGGCTACACCTTC.

This chain uses TRBV5-1 with TRBJ2-7, with 11 bases aligning to TRBD2. The ends lost 4 bases at V and 7 bases at J; junction bases unmatched: 7. This CDR3 contains 14 residues. Germline V gene sequence: CDR1 SGHRS, CDR2 YFSETQ. The CDR3 region is CASSPASGGWEQYF. CDR3 DNA sequence: TGCGCCAGCAGCCCGGCTAGCGGGGGGTGGGAGCAGTACTTC. Using reference TRBV5-1 and TRBJ2-7 for the parts outside the CDR3, the full variable domain is KAGVTQTPRYLIKTRGQQVTLSCSPISGHRSVSWYQQTPGQGLQFLFEYFSETQRNKGNFPGRFSGRQFSNSRSEMNVSTLELGDSALYLCASSPASGGWEQYFGPGTRLTVT.